This entry is about one TCR beta chain. Its cognate antigen is unknown. This entry is derived from a study of siplizumab effects on memory and regulatory T cells. Assays were performed on 95,000 to 100,000 TCR templates per sample. Sequenced by immunoSEQ multiplex PCR; TCRdb stores in-frame clones only, minus some. The data contain about 120,000 clones, just under 95% of them singletons. General study points: Significantly reduced by siplizumab was the cumulative frequency of alloreactive sequences, namely those traceable to unstimulated CD4+ memory cells. Naive T cells were seemingly more diverse than memory cells, and major contributions to the alloresponse seemed to be made by them.

The clonotype comes from a human donor in good health. Sequencing used CD4+ T cells sorted from blood.

CDR3 region: CASSLVEGRGYNEQFF. DNA of the CDR3: TGTGCCAGCAGCTTAGTAGAGGGGCGCGGATACAATGAGCAGTTCTTC. V gene TRBV11-2 combines with J gene TRBJ2-1; the D call may be TRBD1 or TRBD2 (5 bases each). The CDR3 has 16 residues. V was shortened by 1 base and J by 4 bases, with 14 bases between the two germline ends. Looked up from germline, CDR1 is SGHAT and CDR2 is FQNNGV.